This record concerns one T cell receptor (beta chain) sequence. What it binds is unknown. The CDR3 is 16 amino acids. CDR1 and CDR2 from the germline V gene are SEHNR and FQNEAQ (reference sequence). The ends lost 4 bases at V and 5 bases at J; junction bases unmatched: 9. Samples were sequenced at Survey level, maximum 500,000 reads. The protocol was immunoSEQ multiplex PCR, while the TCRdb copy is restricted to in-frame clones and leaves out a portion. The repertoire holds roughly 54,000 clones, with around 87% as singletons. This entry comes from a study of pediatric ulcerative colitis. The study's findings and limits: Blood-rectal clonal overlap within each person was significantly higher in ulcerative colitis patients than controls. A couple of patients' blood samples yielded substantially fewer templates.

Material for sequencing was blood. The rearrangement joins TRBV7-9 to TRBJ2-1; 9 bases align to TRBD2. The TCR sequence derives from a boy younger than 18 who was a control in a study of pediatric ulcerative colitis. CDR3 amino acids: CASSSPSGTYNNEQFF. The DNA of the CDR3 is TGTGCCAGCAGCTCGCCTAGCGGGACGTACAACAATGAGCAGTTCTTC.